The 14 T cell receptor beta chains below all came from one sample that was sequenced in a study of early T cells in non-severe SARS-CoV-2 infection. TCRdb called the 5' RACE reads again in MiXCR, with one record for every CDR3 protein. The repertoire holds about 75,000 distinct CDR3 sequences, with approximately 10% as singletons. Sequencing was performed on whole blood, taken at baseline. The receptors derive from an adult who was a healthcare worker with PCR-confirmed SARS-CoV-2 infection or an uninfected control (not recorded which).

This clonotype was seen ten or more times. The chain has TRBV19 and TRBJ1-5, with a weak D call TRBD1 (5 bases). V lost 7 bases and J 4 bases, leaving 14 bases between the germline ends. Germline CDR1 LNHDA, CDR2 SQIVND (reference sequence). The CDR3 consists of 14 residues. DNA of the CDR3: TGTGCCAGTAATCCGGGGCGGAGGAATCAGCCCCAGCATTTT. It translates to CASNPGRRNQPQHF.

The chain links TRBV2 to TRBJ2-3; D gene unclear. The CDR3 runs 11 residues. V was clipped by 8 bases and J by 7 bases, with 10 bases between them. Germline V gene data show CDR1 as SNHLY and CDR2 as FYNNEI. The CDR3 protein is CASSYTNTQYF. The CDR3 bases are TGTGCCAGCTCCTATACTAATACGCAGTATTTT.

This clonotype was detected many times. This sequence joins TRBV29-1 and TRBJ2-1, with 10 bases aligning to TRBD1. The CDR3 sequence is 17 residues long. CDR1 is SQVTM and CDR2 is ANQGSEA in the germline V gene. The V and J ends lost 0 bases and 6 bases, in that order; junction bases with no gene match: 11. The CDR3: CSVEDLVTGGKGNEQFF. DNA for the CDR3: TGCAGCGTTGAAGATCTAGTGACAGGGGGCAAGGGCAATGAGCAGTTCTTC.

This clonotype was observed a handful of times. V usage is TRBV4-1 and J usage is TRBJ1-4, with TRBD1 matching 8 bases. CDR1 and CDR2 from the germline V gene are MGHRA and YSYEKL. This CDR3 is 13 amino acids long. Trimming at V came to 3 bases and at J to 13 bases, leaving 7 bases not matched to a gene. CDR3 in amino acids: CASSQADRGRLFF. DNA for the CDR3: TGCGCCAGCAGCCAGGCTGACAGGGGACGACTGTTTTTT.

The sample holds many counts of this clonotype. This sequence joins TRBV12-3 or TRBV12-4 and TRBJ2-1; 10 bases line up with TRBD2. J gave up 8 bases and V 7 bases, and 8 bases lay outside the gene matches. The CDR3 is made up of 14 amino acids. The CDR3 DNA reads TGTGCCAGCAAAGAGTCTAGCGGGGGCGATGAGCAGTTCTTC. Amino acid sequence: CASKESSGGDEQFF.

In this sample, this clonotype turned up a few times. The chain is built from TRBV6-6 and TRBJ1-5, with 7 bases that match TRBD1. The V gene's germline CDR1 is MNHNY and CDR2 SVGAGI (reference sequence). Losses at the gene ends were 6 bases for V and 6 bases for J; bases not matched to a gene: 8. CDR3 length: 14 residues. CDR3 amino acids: CASREWTGRQPQHF. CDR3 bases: TGTGCCAGCAGAGAGTGGACAGGACGTCAGCCCCAGCATTTT.

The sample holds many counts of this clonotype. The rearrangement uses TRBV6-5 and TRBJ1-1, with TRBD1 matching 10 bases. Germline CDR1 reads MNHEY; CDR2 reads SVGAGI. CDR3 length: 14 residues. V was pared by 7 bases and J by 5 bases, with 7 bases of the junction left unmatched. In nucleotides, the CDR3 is TGTGCCAGCAACCCGACAGGGGGCTTGACTGAAGCTTTCTTT. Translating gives CASNPTGGLTEAFF.

The CDR3 nucleotides are TGTGCCAGCACCCAGGGACCAAGCTACACTGAAGCTTTCTTT. Its translation: CASTQGPSYTEAFF. V is TRBV28 and J is TRBJ1-1, with D possibly TRBD1 on 5 matching bases. The CDR3 is made up of 14 amino acids. V shed 7 bases and J shed 3 bases, with 15 bases lying between them. Germline values: CDR1 MDHEN, CDR2 SYDVKM.

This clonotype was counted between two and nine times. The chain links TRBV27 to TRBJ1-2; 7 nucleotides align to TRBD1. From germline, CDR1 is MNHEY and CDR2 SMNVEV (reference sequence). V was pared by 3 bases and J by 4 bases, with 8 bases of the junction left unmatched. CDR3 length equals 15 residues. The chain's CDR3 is CASSFRQGPIYGYTF. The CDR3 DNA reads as TGTGCCAGCAGTTTCCGACAGGGCCCTATCTATGGCTACACCTTC.

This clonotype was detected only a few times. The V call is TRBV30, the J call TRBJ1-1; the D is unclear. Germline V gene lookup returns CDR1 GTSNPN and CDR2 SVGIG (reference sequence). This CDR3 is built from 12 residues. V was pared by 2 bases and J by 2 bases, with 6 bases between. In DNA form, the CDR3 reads TGTGCCTGGAGTCCGGGAAACACTGAAGCTTTCTTT. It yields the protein CAWSPGNTEAFF.

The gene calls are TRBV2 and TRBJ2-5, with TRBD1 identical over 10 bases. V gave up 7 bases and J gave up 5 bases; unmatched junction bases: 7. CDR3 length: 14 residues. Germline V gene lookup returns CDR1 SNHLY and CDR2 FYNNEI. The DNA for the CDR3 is TGTGCCAGCAACCCGACAGGGGGCATCGAGACCCAGTACTTC. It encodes CASNPTGGIETQYF.

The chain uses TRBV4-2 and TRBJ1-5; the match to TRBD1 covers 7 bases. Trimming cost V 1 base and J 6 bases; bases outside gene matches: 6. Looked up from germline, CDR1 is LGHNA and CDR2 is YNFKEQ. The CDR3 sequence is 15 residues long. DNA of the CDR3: TGTGCCAGCAGCCAAGCCCCGGGACAGCGTCAGCCCCAGCATTTT. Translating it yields CASSQAPGQRQPQHF.

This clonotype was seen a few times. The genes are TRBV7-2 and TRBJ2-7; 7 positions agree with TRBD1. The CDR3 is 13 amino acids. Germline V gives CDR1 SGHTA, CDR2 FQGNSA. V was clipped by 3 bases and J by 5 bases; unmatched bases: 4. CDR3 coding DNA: TGTGCCAGCAGCTTGACAGGGATCCACGAGCAGTACTTC. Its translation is CASSLTGIHEQYF. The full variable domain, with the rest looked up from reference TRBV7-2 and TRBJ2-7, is GAGVSQSPSNKVTEKGKDVELRCDPISGHTALYWYRQSLGQGLEFLIYFQGNSAPDKSGLPSDRFSAERTGGSVSTLTIQRTQQEDSAVYLCASSLTGIHEQYFGPGTRLTVT.

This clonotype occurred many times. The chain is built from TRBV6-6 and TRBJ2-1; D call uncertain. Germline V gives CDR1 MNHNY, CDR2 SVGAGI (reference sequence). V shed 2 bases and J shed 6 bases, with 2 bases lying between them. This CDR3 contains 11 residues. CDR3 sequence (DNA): TGTGCCAGCAGTTACGGCAATGAGCAGTTCTTC. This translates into CASSYGNEQFF.